This entry lists 10 T cell receptor beta chains sequenced from one sample in a study of cytomegalovirus exposure and HLA in healthy donors. Researchers ran the PCR with 60 Vbeta and 13 Jbeta primers. This table comes from immunoSEQ multiplex PCR, and its TCRdb copy is limited to in-frame clones, with some not included. This table holds fewer than 90,000 clones, more than 70% found once. The sequenced sample consisted of PBMCs. The receptors were sampled from a male donor in good health and CMV-seropositive.

J is TRBJ2-7 and V is TRBV5-1, with 10 bases identical to TRBD2. The germline CDR1 and CDR2 sequences are SGHRS and YFSETQ. With V trimmed by 1 base and J by 5 bases, 12 bases remained unmatched. The CDR3 extends over 17 amino acids. Here the CDR3 DNA reads TGCGCCAGCAGCTTGAAACGGCTAGCGGGAGCGCCCAACGAGCAGTACTTC. This encodes CASSLKRLAGAPNEQYF.

The J gene is TRBJ1-1, the V gene TRBV19; TRBD1 matches 7 bases. V lost 5 bases to trimming and J lost 5 bases; unmatched junction nucleotides: 11. The CDR3 length is 15 residues. The V gene's germline CDR1 is LNHDA and CDR2 SQIVND (reference sequence). CDR3 residues: CASSGSWTGNTEAFF. The CDR3 DNA is TGTGCCAGTAGTGGATCATGGACAGGAAATACTGAAGCTTTCTTT.

V usage is TRBV4-3 and J usage is TRBJ2-1; TRBD2 matches at 8 bases. V shed 0 bases, J shed 0 bases, and the junction held 1 base outside the gene matches. The germline V gene encodes CDR1 LGHNA and CDR2 YSLEER. The CDR3 is 16 residues long. This CDR3 is CASSQELAASYNEQFF. The CDR3, as DNA: TGCGCCAGCAGCCAAGAACTAGCGGCCTCCTACAATGAGCAGTTCTTC.

The chain is built from TRBV29-1 and TRBJ2-5; D ambiguous. V lost 1 base and J lost 5, with 11 bases in between. CDR3 size: 13 residues. Germline values: CDR1 SQVTM, CDR2 ANQGSEA. CDR3: CSVEVRSRETQYF. The CDR3 coding sequence is TGCAGCGTTGAAGTCCGGTCCAGGGAGACCCAGTACTTC.

J is TRBJ2-5 and V is TRBV4-1; D is possibly TRBD2 (6 bases). Germline V CDR1 and CDR2: MGHRA, YSYEKL. V lost 4 bases to trimming and J lost 2 bases, with 20 bases between them. This CDR3 is built from 17 residues. CDR3 region: CASSPLELASDQETQYF. CDR3 nucleotides: TGCGCCAGCAGCCCCCTCGAACTAGCATCTGATCAAGAGACCCAGTACTTC.

This clone was counted between two and nine times. This chain uses TRBV28 with TRBJ1-4, with D possibly being TRBD1 (5 bases). The germline gives CDR1 MDHEN, CDR2 SYDVKM. Between the trimmed V and J ends, which lost 2 bases and 5 bases, there was a span of 9 bases. The CDR3 is 14 amino acids. CDR3 sequence reads: CASSLGGSNEKLFF. CDR3 nucleotide sequence: TGTGCCAGCAGTTTAGGGGGGTCCAATGAAAAACTGTTTTTT.

This chain joins TRBV5-1 and TRBJ1-5; D is undetermined. Trimming left V 0 bases short and J 1 base short, with 8 bases between. Germline V gene data show CDR1 as SGHRS and CDR2 as YFSETQ. The CDR3 totals 15 residues. The CDR3 DNA reads as TGCGCCAGCAGCTTGGACACAAACAGCAATCAGCCCCAGCATTTT. Protein product: CASSLDTNSNQPQHF.

This clone was picked up a small number of times. The rearrangement uses TRBV5-1 and TRBJ1-2; 9 bases align to TRBD1. This CDR3 is built from 13 residues. Germline CDR1 reads SGHRS; CDR2 reads YFSETQ. The V segment lost 7 bases and the J segment 4 bases; nucleotides outside the gene matches: 5. Here the CDR3 reads CASRTGEGYGYTF. The CDR3 DNA follows: TGCGCCAGCCGGACAGGGGAAGGCTATGGCTACACCTTC.

This sequence joins TRBV7-2 and TRBJ2-3; D is perhaps TRBD2 (6 bases). With 2 bases removed from V and 0 bases from J, the gap between germline ends came to 15 bases. The CDR3 runs 17 residues. Per germline, CDR1 SGHTA and CDR2 FQGNSA. CDR3 in DNA: TGTGCCAGCAGCTTACGAGCGGGTGCGCCTAGCACAGATACGCAGTATTTT. Translated, it gives CASSLRAGAPSTDTQYF.

J is TRBJ2-3 and V is TRBV13; possible D gene TRBD2, 5 bases. The CDR3 is 14 residues long. Deletions cut 5 bases from V and 2 bases from J, with 11 bases between. The germline V gene encodes CDR1 PRHDT and CDR2 FYEKMQ (reference sequence). The CDR3 loop is CASSAQLDTDTQYF. In nucleotides, the CDR3 is TGTGCCAGCAGCGCCCAACTAGACACAGATACGCAGTATTTT. Full variable domain (rest looked up from reference TRBV13 and TRBJ2-3): AAGVIQSPRHLIKEKRETATLKCYPIPRHDTVYWYQQGPGQDPQFLISFYEKMQSDKGSIPDRFSAQQFSDYHSELNMSSLELGDSALYFCASSAQLDTDTQYFGPGTRLTVL.